The T cell receptor beta chain described here comes from a study of monozygotic twins with inflammatory bowel disease. Study findings and constraints: Among T cells, the various subtypes were not distinguishable.

Turning to this clonotype: The antigen is undetermined.

Each sample's cDNA came from eight separate reactions. TCRdb re-called the 5' RACE reads, yielding one record per CDR3 amino acid sequence without DNA. The sample data list approximately 400,000 distinct CDR3 sequences. The germline V gene encodes CDR1 LGHNA and CDR2 YSLEER. The CDR3 is made up of 15 amino acids. V gene TRBV4-3 combines with J gene TRBJ2-7; the TRBD1 assignment by TCRdb is unverifiable without DNA. The material sequenced was blood. This TCR came from a human donor with ulcerative colitis or Crohn's disease, or a healthy co-twin of an affected twin (not recorded which). CDR3 in amino acids: CASSQGTGWAYEQYF.